This passage covers 4 T cell receptor beta chains from one sample sequenced in a study of identical twins. Each CDR3 protein gets one entry after TCRdb re-called the 5' RACE reads with MiXCR. This sample yields approximately 620,000 distinct CDR3 sequences, of which 8.6% are seen a single time; 0.85% to 1% belongs to the top ten. These data were also reused for a study on yellow fever vaccine responses in identical twins.

The sample consisted of PBMCs. The receptor set was obtained from a woman under 30 in good health.

The chain has TRBV29-1 and TRBJ2-3, with 7 bases lining up with TRBD1. The ends lost 8 bases at V and 5 bases at J; junction bases unmatched: 7. Germline lookup yields CDR1 SQVTM and CDR2 ANQGSEA. The CDR3 is 12 amino acids. The CDR3 nucleotides read TGCAGCTCTCGACAGGGCGGAGATACGCAGTATTTT. This translates into CSSRQGGDTQYF.

This clonotype was detected only a few times. The chain combines TRBV11-2 with TRBJ2-5; D not resolved. Germline CDR1 is SGHAT and CDR2 is FQNNGV. Trimming removed 6 bases from V and 1 base from J, with 9 bases in between. This CDR3 has 13 amino acids. The CDR3 bases are TGTGCCAGCAGAAGAATATCCCAAGAGACCCAGTACTTC. This encodes CASRRISQETQYF.

Many counts were recorded for this clonotype. This sequence joins TRBV15 and TRBJ2-2; D is undetermined. The CDR3 loop spans 13 amino acids. Looked up from germline, CDR1 is LNHNV and CDR2 is YYDKDF (reference sequence). Trimming shortened V by 0 bases and J by 6 bases, and 5 bases separated the two germline ends. For the CDR3, the DNA is TGTGCCACCAGCAGAGATCTCGCCGGGGAGCTGTTTTTT. Translation: CATSRDLAGELFF.

This chain connects TRBV7-6 to TRBJ1-6, with 10 bases matching TRBD1. CDR3 length equals 14 residues. Germline V CDR1 and CDR2: SGHVS, FNYEAQ. Trimming cost V 5 bases and J 6 bases; bases outside gene matches: 1. The CDR3 reads CASSGDRGNSPLHF. CDR3 in DNA: TGTGCCAGCAGCGGGGACAGGGGTAATTCACCCCTCCACTTT.